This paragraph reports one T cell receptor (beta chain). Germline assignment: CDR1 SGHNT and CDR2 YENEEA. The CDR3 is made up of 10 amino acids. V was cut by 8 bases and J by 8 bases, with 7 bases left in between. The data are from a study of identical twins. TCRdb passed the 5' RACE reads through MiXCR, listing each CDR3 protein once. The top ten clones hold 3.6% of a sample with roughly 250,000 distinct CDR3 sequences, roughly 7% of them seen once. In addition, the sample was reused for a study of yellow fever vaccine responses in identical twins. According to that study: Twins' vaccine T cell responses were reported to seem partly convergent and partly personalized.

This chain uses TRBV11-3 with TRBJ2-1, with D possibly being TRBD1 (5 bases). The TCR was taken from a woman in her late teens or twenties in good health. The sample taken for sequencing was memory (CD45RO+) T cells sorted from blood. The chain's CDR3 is CASGRDEQFF. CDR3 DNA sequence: TGTGCCAGCGGCAGGGATGAGCAGTTCTTC.